The 5 T cell receptor beta chains given below trace back to one sample, sequenced in a study of blood T cell repertoires in COVID-19. Sequencing was performed with immunoSEQ multiplex PCR; in TCRdb, only in-frame clones are kept and a portion is missing. This table has about 250,000 clones, over 70% appearing once. The sequencing input was peripheral blood. Every receptor here comes from a man older than 75 with acute or convalescent COVID-19.

The rearrangement links TRBV11-3 to TRBJ2-7; maybe TRBD1 (5 bases). V was shortened by 4 bases and J by 1 base, with 8 bases between the two germline ends. Germline assignment: CDR1 SGHNT and CDR2 YENEEA. This CDR3 comprises 13 residues. The CDR3 reads CASSSNRSYEQYF. The CDR3 DNA reads as TGTGCCAGCAGCTCGAACAGGTCCTACGAGCAGTACTTC.

A word on this clone: One end of the junction is discordant with germline, which a read error may explain. The V and J genes are TRBV7-7 and TRBJ2-5; 11 bases are a match to TRBD2. Germline V gene sequence: CDR1 SSHAT, CDR2 FNYEAQ (reference sequence). This CDR3 region has 14 residues. The CDR3 nucleotides are TGTGCTAGCAGCTCACTAGCGGGGGAGGAGACCCAGTACTTC. This sequence encodes CASSSLAGEETQYF.

The V call is TRBV7-3, the J call TRBJ2-1, with D perhaps TRBD2 (5 bases). With 5 bases removed from V and 3 bases from J, the gap between germline ends came to 14 bases. CDR1 and CDR2 from the germline V gene are SGHTA and FQGTGA. CDR3 length: 15 amino acids. For the CDR3, the DNA is TGTGCCAGCAGCGATGGACTTGCGGGCTACAATGAGCAGTTCTTC. This encodes CASSDGLAGYNEQFF.

This clone showed up just once. The rearrangement uses TRBV4-2 and TRBJ1-1; D remains ambiguous. The CDR3 contains 12 residues. Trimming left V 2 bases short and J 10 bases short, with 11 bases between. Germline V gives CDR1 LGHNA, CDR2 YNFKEQ. CDR3 sequence reads: CASSQMTRLAFF. The DNA of the CDR3 is TGTGCCAGCAGCCAAATGACCAGGTTAGCTTTCTTT.

A few counts support this clone. This chain links TRBV2 with TRBJ1-6; D may be TRBD1 (5 bases). This CDR3 comprises 16 residues. The germline V gene encodes CDR1 SNHLY and CDR2 FYNNEI. The V gene lost 2 bases and the J gene lost 6 bases, with 14 bases spanning the gap. In nucleotides, the CDR3 is TGTGCCAGCAGTGAATTAGGGGTGTCGGTTAATTCACCCCTCCACTTT. Translating it yields CASSELGVSVNSPLHF.